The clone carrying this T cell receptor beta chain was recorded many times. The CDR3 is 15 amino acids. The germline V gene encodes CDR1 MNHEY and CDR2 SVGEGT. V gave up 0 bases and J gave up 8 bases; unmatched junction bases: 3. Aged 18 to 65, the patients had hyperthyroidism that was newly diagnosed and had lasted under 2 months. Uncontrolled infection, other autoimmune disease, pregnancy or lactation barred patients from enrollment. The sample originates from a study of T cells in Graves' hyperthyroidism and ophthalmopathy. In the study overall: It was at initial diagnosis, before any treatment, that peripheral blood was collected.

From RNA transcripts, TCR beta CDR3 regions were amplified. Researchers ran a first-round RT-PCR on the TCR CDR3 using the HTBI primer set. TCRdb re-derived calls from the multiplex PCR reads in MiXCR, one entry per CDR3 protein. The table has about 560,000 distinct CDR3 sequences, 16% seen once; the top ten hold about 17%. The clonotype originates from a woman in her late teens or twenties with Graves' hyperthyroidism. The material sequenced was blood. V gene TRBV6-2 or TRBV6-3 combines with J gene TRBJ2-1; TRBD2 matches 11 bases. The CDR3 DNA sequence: TGTGCCAGCAGTTACTCGGATAGCGGGGGGGATGAGCAGTTCTTC. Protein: CASSYSDSGGDEQFF.